This T cell receptor beta chain was captured in a study of blood T cell repertoires in COVID-19. Study-level background: COVID-19 samples collected from the United States, Italy and Spain covered acute and convalescent phases. T cells, B-cell-depleted T cells, or PBMCs supplied cDNA or gDNA.

Authors' processing steps: How many nucleated cells were present was estimated from reference gene primer amplification. Sequenced by immunoSEQ multiplex PCR; TCRdb stores in-frame clones only, minus some. The V and J calls and clone size are taken from that table; D and trimming were inferred from the DNA. The profile shows roughly 230,000 clones, roughly 80% of them singletons. CDR1 MNHEY and CDR2 SMNVEV come from the germline V gene (reference sequence). V was cut by 2 bases and J by 2 bases, with 7 bases left in between. The CDR3 is 14 amino acids. This receptor was obtained from a woman aged 50 to 60 with acute or convalescent COVID-19. The chain couples TRBV27 to TRBJ2-4, with D maybe TRBD2 (5 bases). The sequencing sample was made of peripheral blood. CDR3 in DNA: TGTGCCAGCAGTTTACGGGAACCCAAAAACATTCAGTACTTC. Protein: CASSLREPKNIQYF.